This entry lists 28 T cell receptor beta chains sequenced from one sample in a study of cytomegalovirus exposure and HLA in healthy donors. The data were produced by immunoSEQ multiplex PCR, yet TCRdb's version contains in-frame clones alone and is incomplete. This sample yields 130,000 or so clones, of which approximately 92% are seen a single time; around 9% belongs to the top ten. Sequenced material: PBMCs. Receptor source: a woman aged 18-30 years in good health and CMV-seropositive.

In this sample, this clone turned up a few times. This same CDR3 is encoded by further DNA sequences in the sample. CDR3 DNA sequence: TGTGCCAGCAGCTTAGCGTCGGAGACCCAGTACTTC. This translates into CASSLASETQYF. The chain is built from TRBV7-6 and TRBJ2-5; D not certain. Germline assignment: CDR1 SGHVS and CDR2 FNYEAQ. The CDR3 runs to 12 residues. Trimming removed 0 bases at V and 5 bases at J, with 4 bases between.

The chain combines TRBV7-8 with TRBJ1-1; 8 positions agree with TRBD1. Per germline, CDR1 SGHVS and CDR2 FQNEAQ. The V gene end was trimmed by 7 bases and the J gene end by 8 bases; junction bases not matched to a gene: 9. The CDR3 contains 13 residues. CDR3 DNA sequence: TGTGCCAGCACACTAAACAGGGGGGCAGAAGCTTTCTTT. Protein sequence: CASTLNRGAEAFF.

The table lists this clone with a count of one. The chain is built from TRBV7-8 and TRBJ2-5, with D uncertain. This CDR3 is built from 14 residues. Germline CDR1 is SGHVS and CDR2 is FQNEAQ. Trimming left V 0 bases short and J 5 bases short, with 10 bases between. The CDR3, as DNA: TGTGCCAGCAGCTTAGCGGGCCTCGCGGAGACCCAGTACTTC. Amino acids: CASSLAGLAETQYF.

The J gene is TRBJ2-2, the V gene TRBV4-2; D uncertain. Germline V lookup: CDR1 LGHNA, CDR2 YNFKEQ. The CDR3 runs to 13 residues. With 0 bases removed from V and 8 bases from J, the gap between germline ends came to 7 bases. Written as DNA, the CDR3 is TGTGCCAGCAGCCAAGATGAGTCTGGGGAGCTGTTTTTT. Encoded protein: CASSQDESGELFF.

The chain links TRBV18 to TRBJ2-3, with a tentative D call TRBD2 (5 bases). The germline V gene encodes CDR1 KGHSH and CDR2 LQKENI. Trimming took 11 bases from V and 0 from J, leaving 12 bases between them. The CDR3 runs to 13 residues. The CDR3 sequence is CAGRGSSTDTQYF. The CDR3 nucleotides read TGTGCCGGGAGAGGTTCTAGCACAGATACGCAGTATTTT.

This clone was seen a few times. The chain recombines TRBV9 with TRBJ2-1; the D gene is possibly TRBD2 (6 bases). This CDR3 comprises 15 residues. CDR1 is SGDLS and CDR2 is YYNGEE in the germline V gene. The ends were cut back, 8 bases at V and 2 bases at J, with 17 bases in the middle. CDR3 amino acids: CASGAWDSPYNEQFF. DNA of the CDR3: TGTGCCAGTGGGGCATGGGACTCTCCCTACAATGAGCAGTTCTTC. The full variable domain, in which reference TRBV9 and TRBJ2-1 provide the parts outside the CDR3, is DSGVTQTPKHLITATGQRVTLRCSPRSGDLSVYWYQQSLDQGLQFLIQYYNGEERAKGNILERFSAQQFPDLHSELNLSSLELGDSALYFCASGAWDSPYNEQFFGPGTRLTVL.

The rearrangement links TRBV7-6 to TRBJ2-5; D is perhaps TRBD1 (6 bases). The CDR3 has 13 residues. Trimming took off 5 bases at V and 3 bases at J, with 10 bases between the two ends. Germline V gene sequence: CDR1 SGHVS, CDR2 FNYEAQ. The CDR3 DNA reads TGTGCCAGCAGCCCAGGGGCAGAAGAGACCCAGTACTTC. It specifies CASSPGAEETQYF. Supplemented by reference TRBV7-6 and TRBJ2-5, the full variable domain reads GAGVSQSPRYKVTKRGQDVALRCDPISGHVSLYWYRQALGQGPEFLTYFNYEAQQDKSGLPNDRFSAERPEGSISTLTIQRTEQRDSAMYRCASSPGAEETQYFGPGTRLLVL.

This sequence joins TRBV28 and TRBJ1-5; weak D call: TRBD1 (5 bases). This CDR3 region has 17 residues. Trimming left V 3 bases short and J 4 bases short, with 19 bases between. CDR1 MDHEN and CDR2 SYDVKM come from the germline V gene. CDR3 loop: CASSFSPVAGLNQPQHF. CDR3 nucleotide sequence: TGTGCCAGCAGTTTTTCGCCGGTAGCGGGGCTGAATCAGCCCCAGCATTTT.

The chain uses TRBV4-3 and TRBJ2-5; D is uncertain. This CDR3 is built from 12 residues. V lost 0 bases, J lost 4 bases, and 3 bases lay in between. Germline V gene data show CDR1 as LGHNA and CDR2 as YSLEER. The CDR3 DNA reads as TGCGCCAGCAGCCAAGATAGAGAGACCCAGTACTTC. This translates into CASSQDRETQYF.

This CDR3 reads CASSPTLAGQPQHF. CDR3 sequence (DNA): TGTGCCAGCAGCCCGACATTGGCGGGTCAGCCCCAGCATTTT. The rearrangement links TRBV5-8 to TRBJ1-5; no definite D call. V was cut by 4 bases and J by 6 bases, with 14 bases left in between. This CDR3 has 14 residues. CDR1 and CDR2 from the germline V gene are SGHTS and YDEGEE.

V and J are TRBV27 and TRBJ1-2; TRBD1 matches at 9 bases. J lost 6 bases, V lost 6 bases, and 8 bases had no gene match. The CDR3 consists of 14 residues. Germline CDR1 MNHEY, CDR2 SMNVEV (reference sequence). The CDR3 DNA follows: TGTGCCAGCAGACCAACACAGGGGGCGCATGGCTACACCTTC. Its protein is CASRPTQGAHGYTF.

The chain carries TRBV7-9 and TRBJ2-1; D may be TRBD1 (6 bases). CDR1 is SEHNR and CDR2 is FQNEAQ in the germline V gene (reference sequence). Trimming pared 2 bases from V and 9 bases from J, leaving 14 bases between. CDR3 length equals 14 residues. The chain's CDR3 is CASSLTGQSVEQFF. As DNA, the CDR3 is TGTGCCAGCAGCTTAACCGGACAGTCGGTTGAGCAGTTCTTC.

The rearrangement links TRBV19 to TRBJ2-3; TRBD2 matches at 10 bases. The junction had 2 bases not matched to a gene; V was cut back by 2 bases and J by 3 bases. CDR3 length: 15 amino acids. CDR1 is LNHDA and CDR2 is SQIVND in the germline V gene (reference sequence). This CDR3 reads CASSISGGGTDTQYF. The CDR3 nucleotides are TGTGCCAGTAGTATAAGCGGGGGGGGAACAGATACGCAGTATTTT.

The gene calls are TRBV4-3 and TRBJ1-2; 8 bases fit TRBD1. The CDR3 consists of 16 residues. The trim removed 1 base at V and 1 base at J, leaving 5 bases unmatched. Germline-derived CDR1 and CDR2 are LGHNA and YSLEER. The DNA of the CDR3 is TGCGCCAGCAGCCAAGTCGCGGGACAGGTTAACTATGGCTACACCTTC. Protein: CASSQVAGQVNYGYTF.

The V call is TRBV9, the J call TRBJ1-1, with TRBD1 as a possible D gene (5 bases). V was cut by 0 bases and J by 10 bases, with 16 bases left in between. Looked up from germline, CDR1 is SGDLS and CDR2 is YYNGEE. The CDR3 extends over 14 amino acids. This CDR3 reads CASSVARQGGSAFF. CDR3 sequence (DNA): TGTGCCAGCAGCGTAGCACGCCAGGGAGGGTCAGCTTTCTTT.

V usage is TRBV19 and J usage is TRBJ2-7, with 8 bases that match TRBD2. CDR1 LNHDA and CDR2 SQIVND come from the germline V gene (reference sequence). Losses at the gene ends were 5 bases for V and 6 bases for J; bases not matched to a gene: 12. The CDR3 length is 15 residues. The chain's CDR3 is CASSPGTRTRVEQYF. The CDR3, as DNA: TGTGCCAGTAGTCCCGGGACTAGAACCAGAGTCGAGCAGTACTTC.

V gene TRBV5-1 combines with J gene TRBJ2-3; no definite D call. CDR3 size: 15 residues. Germline loops: CDR1 SGHRS, CDR2 YFSETQ. Trimming removed 0 bases at V and 4 bases at J, with 12 bases between. CDR3 DNA sequence: TGCGCCAGCAGCTTGGGAGGAACGTCGGCAGATACGCAGTATTTT. This encodes CASSLGGTSADTQYF.

The chain is built from TRBV7-9 and TRBJ2-7; 7 bases are a match to TRBD1. With V trimmed by 3 bases and J by 7 bases, 12 bases remained unmatched. Germline V gives CDR1 SEHNR, CDR2 FQNEAQ (reference sequence). CDR3 length equals 15 residues. CDR3 amino acids: CASSFPTGREGEQYF. The DNA of the CDR3 is TGTGCCAGCAGCTTCCCGACAGGGAGAGAGGGTGAGCAGTACTTC.

V usage is TRBV9 and J usage is TRBJ1-2; tentative D call: TRBD1 (5 bases). The germline V gene encodes CDR1 SGDLS and CDR2 YYNGEE. The CDR3 length is 14 residues. Trimming removed 4 bases at V and 2 bases at J, with 12 bases between. CDR3 sequence reads: CASSRGDGNYGYTF. In DNA form, the CDR3 reads TGTGCCAGCAGCCGGGGGGACGGAAACTATGGCTACACCTTC.

This chain uses TRBV10-3 with TRBJ1-2, with 7 bases identical to TRBD1. Germline CDR1 is ENHRY and CDR2 is SYGVKD. The CDR3 has 14 amino acids. The V gene end was trimmed by 4 bases and the J gene end by 4 bases; junction bases not matched to a gene: 6. This chain's CDR3 is CAISASTGSYGYTF. The CDR3 nucleotides are TGTGCCATCAGTGCCTCGACAGGGAGCTATGGCTACACCTTC.

The V gene is TRBV10-3, the J gene TRBJ2-3, with a weak D call TRBD2 (6 bases). Trimming removed 9 bases at V and 3 bases at J, with 16 bases between. The CDR3 is 14 amino acids. The germline CDR1 and CDR2 sequences are ENHRY and SYGVKD. This CDR3 is CAIRGTDVTDTQYF. The CDR3 DNA follows: TGTGCCATACGGGGGACGGATGTTACAGATACGCAGTATTTT.

This chain links TRBV27 with TRBJ1-1; D gene unclear. The germline V gene encodes CDR1 MNHEY and CDR2 SMNVEV (reference sequence). CDR3 size: 12 residues. V was trimmed by 10 bases and J by 4 bases, leaving 13 bases between them. CDR3 region: CAISRVPTEAFF. The CDR3 DNA sequence: TGTGCCATCTCGAGGGTCCCCACTGAAGCTTTCTTT.

The chain combines TRBV27 with TRBJ2-1; 11 bases align to TRBD2. V was clipped by 3 bases and J by 6 bases; unmatched bases: 7. Germline values: CDR1 MNHEY, CDR2 SMNVEV (reference sequence). The CDR3 has 16 amino acids. The CDR3 region has the DNA TGTGCCAGCAGTTTGGCGCTAGCGGGGGGTCCCAATGAGCAGTTCTTC. Translating it yields CASSLALAGGPNEQFF.

V gene TRBV25-1 combines with J gene TRBJ1-1; TRBD1 aligns across 8 bases. After removal of 3 bases from V and 1 base from J, the junction contained 10 bases not matched to a gene. In germline, CDR1 is MGHDK, CDR2 SYGVNS. CDR3 length equals 17 residues. DNA of the CDR3: TGTGCCAGCAGTGATCCGGGACAGGCCGCTGGGAACACTGAAGCTTTCTTT. Protein product: CASSDPGQAAGNTEAFF.

This sequence joins TRBV11-2 and TRBJ2-3; 15 nucleotides agree with TRBD2. Germline V CDR1 and CDR2: SGHAT, FQNNGV. This CDR3 has 16 residues. V dropped 5 bases and J dropped 3; count of bases not matched to a gene: 3. Here the CDR3 DNA reads TGTGCCAGCAGCCGGGGGACTAGCGGGGGGACAGATACGCAGTATTTT. Amino acid sequence: CASSRGTSGGTDTQYF.

The chain carries TRBV9 and TRBJ2-3, with a weak D call TRBD2 (6 bases). The germline V and J ends were trimmed by 3 bases and 2 bases, with 13 bases remaining between them. The CDR3 covers 15 residues. In germline, CDR1 is SGDLS, CDR2 YYNGEE. The CDR3 loop reads CASSDGDSYTDTQYF. CDR3 DNA: TGTGCCAGCAGCGATGGGGACTCCTACACAGATACGCAGTATTTT.

The chain has TRBV14 and TRBJ2-4; D not resolved. Germline CDR1 SGHDN, CDR2 FVKESK. The CDR3 totals 14 residues. V lost 4 bases to trimming and J lost 1 base, with 8 bases between them. The CDR3 DNA reads as TGTGCCAGCAGCCCTCTAGAGGCCAAAAACATTCAGTACTTC. It translates to CASSPLEAKNIQYF.

The J gene is TRBJ2-1, the V gene TRBV5-6, with D possibly being TRBD2 (6 bases). CDR1 and CDR2 from the germline V gene are SGHDT and YYEEEE. The CDR3 extends over 16 amino acids. V lost 0 bases and J 10 bases, leaving 20 bases between the germline ends. CDR3 amino acids: CASSLAPGLPLREQFF. DNA of the CDR3: TGTGCCAGCAGCTTGGCCCCGGGACTCCCCCTCCGAGAGCAGTTCTTC.